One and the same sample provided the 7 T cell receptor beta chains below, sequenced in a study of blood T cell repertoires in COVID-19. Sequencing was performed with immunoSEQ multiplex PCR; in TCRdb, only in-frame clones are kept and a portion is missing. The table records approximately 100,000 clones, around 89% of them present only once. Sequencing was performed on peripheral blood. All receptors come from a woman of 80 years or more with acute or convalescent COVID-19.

The CDR3 DNA reads TGCGCCAGCAGCTTGGACAACAGGATGAACACTGAAGCTTTCTTT. Its protein is CASSLDNRMNTEAFF. The chain employs TRBV5-1 and TRBJ1-1; perhaps TRBD1 as D (5 bases). The CDR3 spans 15 residues. V lost 0 bases and J 0 bases, leaving 9 bases between the germline ends. CDR1 is SGHRS and CDR2 is YFSETQ in the germline V gene.

CDR3 in DNA: TGTGCCAGCAGCTTACGGACAGGGGGCAGTAAGTACTTC. Residues: CASSLRTGGSKYF. The gene calls are TRBV7-2 and TRBJ2-7; 11 nucleotides match TRBD1. Germline V gene data show CDR1 as SGHTA and CDR2 as FQGNSA. The ends lost 2 bases at V and 11 bases at J; junction bases unmatched: 5. The CDR3 is 13 amino acids.

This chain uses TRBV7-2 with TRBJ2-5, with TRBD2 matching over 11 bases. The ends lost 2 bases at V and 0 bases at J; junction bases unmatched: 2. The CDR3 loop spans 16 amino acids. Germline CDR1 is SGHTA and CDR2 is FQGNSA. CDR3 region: CASSLQTSGNQETQYF. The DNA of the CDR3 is TGTGCCAGCAGCTTACAGACTAGCGGGAACCAAGAGACCCAGTACTTC.

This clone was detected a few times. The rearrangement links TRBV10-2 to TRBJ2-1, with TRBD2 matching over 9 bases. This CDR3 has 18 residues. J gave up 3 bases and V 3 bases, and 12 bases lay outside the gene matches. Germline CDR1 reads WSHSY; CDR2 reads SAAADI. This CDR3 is CASSDPILAGDNYNEQFF. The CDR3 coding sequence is TGCGCCAGCAGTGATCCCATCTTAGCGGGGGACAACTACAATGAGCAGTTCTTC.

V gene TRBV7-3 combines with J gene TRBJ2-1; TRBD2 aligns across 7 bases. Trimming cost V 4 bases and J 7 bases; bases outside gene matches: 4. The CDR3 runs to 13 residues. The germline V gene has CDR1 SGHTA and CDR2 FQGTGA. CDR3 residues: CASSSGRGNEQFF. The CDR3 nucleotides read TGTGCCAGCAGCTCTGGGAGGGGAAATGAGCAGTTCTTC.

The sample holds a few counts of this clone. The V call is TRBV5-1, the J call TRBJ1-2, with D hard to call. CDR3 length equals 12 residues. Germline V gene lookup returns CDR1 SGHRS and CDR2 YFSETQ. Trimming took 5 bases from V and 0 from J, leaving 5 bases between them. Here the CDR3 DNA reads TGCGCCAGCAGAAGAGCTAACTATGGCTACACCTTC. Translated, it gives CASRRANYGYTF.

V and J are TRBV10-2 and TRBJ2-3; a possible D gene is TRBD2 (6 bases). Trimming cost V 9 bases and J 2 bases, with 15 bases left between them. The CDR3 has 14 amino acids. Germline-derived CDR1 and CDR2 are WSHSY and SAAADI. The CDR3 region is CASIRDSLTDTQYF. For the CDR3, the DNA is TGCGCCAGTATTAGGGACTCACTCACAGATACGCAGTATTTT.